This passage covers 11 T cell receptor beta chains from one sample sequenced in a study of control samples from healthy donors and cancer patients. Some clones are missing from TCRdb's copy, which holds only in-frame ones; the method was immunoSEQ multiplex PCR. The data show under 150,000 clones, 93% seen once. The sequencing sample was made of PBMCs. The receptors were gathered from a man in his forties or fifties with head and neck cancer.

This clone appeared a few times. V and J are TRBV7-9 and TRBJ2-1, with no clear D. The CDR3 extends over 15 amino acids. Germline CDR1 reads SEHNR; CDR2 reads FQNEAQ (reference sequence). V lost 5 bases and J lost 0, with 11 bases in between. CDR3 sequence (DNA): TGTGCCAGCAGCCTGTGGGCGAGCTCCTACAATGAGCAGTTCTTC. Its protein product is CASSLWASSYNEQFF.

The chain has TRBV13 and TRBJ2-7, with 15 positions matching TRBD2. In germline, CDR1 is PRHDT, CDR2 FYEKMQ (reference sequence). The CDR3 runs to 16 residues. Trimming took 4 bases from V and 5 from J; bases not matched to a gene: 6. CDR3 region: CASSWTSGGALDEQYF. CDR3 coding DNA: TGTGCCAGCAGCTGGACTAGCGGGGGGGCCCTGGACGAGCAGTACTTC.

The gene calls are TRBV28 and TRBJ2-2; D call uncertain. Trimming stripped 10 bases from V and 9 bases from J, with 24 bases between. The CDR3 runs 15 residues. Germline CDR1 reads MDHEN; CDR2 reads SYDVKM. CDR3 sequence reads: CATLWARGWVRELFF. DNA of the CDR3: TGTGCCACCCTCTGGGCTAGAGGATGGGTCAGGGAGCTGTTTTTT. Full variable domain (missing parts from reference TRBV28 and TRBJ2-2): DVKVTQSSRYLVKRTGEKVFLECVQDMDHENMFWYRQDPGLGLRLIYFSYDVKMKEKGDIPEGYSVSREKKERFSLILESASTNQTSMYLCATLWARGWVRELFFGEGSRLTVL.

The chain uses TRBV12-3 or TRBV12-4 and TRBJ2-5, with D hard to call. V was cut by 5 bases and J by 3 bases, with 4 bases left in between. CDR3 length: 11 residues. The CDR3 sequence: CASSREETQYF. CDR3 DNA: TGTGCCAGCAGTCGTGAAGAGACCCAGTACTTC.

The rearrangement uses TRBV9 and TRBJ2-1; D unclear. Per germline, CDR1 SGDLS and CDR2 YYNGEE. The CDR3 runs 15 residues. V shed 2 bases and J shed 9 bases, with 18 bases lying between them. The CDR3 region has the DNA TGTGCCAGCAGCGTTCGGATAGCCCTAGGTGGTGAGCAGTTCTTC. This encodes CASSVRIALGGEQFF.

V usage is TRBV19 and J usage is TRBJ1-5; 8 nucleotides agree with TRBD1. Germline CDR1 reads LNHDA; CDR2 reads SQIVND (reference sequence). The V segment lost 6 bases and the J segment 4 bases; nucleotides outside the gene matches: 11. The CDR3 totals 16 residues. DNA of the CDR3: TGTGCCAGTAGCCGGGTGACAGGGGAGGTAAATCAGCCCCAGCATTTT. It encodes CASSRVTGEVNQPQHF.

This chain joins TRBV18 and TRBJ1-1, with D perhaps TRBD1 (5 bases). V dropped 3 bases and J dropped 10 bases, with 21 bases sitting between them. From germline, CDR1 is KGHSH and CDR2 LQKENI. The CDR3 is 15 amino acids. This chain's CDR3 is CASSPAAREGRPAFF. CDR3 DNA: TGTGCCAGCTCACCCGCGGCTCGAGAGGGGCGGCCAGCTTTCTTT.

The sample holds one count of this clone. The chain combines TRBV28 with TRBJ2-2; 8 positions agree with TRBD1. The J segment lost 7 bases and the V segment lost 2 bases, leaving 12 bases of the junction unmatched. CDR3 length: 17 residues. The germline gives CDR1 MDHEN, CDR2 SYDVKM. DNA for the CDR3: TGTGCCAGCAGTTTAATCTTTGGGCAGGGGGCGATCGGGGAGCTGTTTTTT. Its protein product is CASSLIFGQGAIGELFF.

This chain links TRBV28 with TRBJ2-7, with D perhaps being TRBD1 or TRBD2 (6 bases each). Germline CDR1 and CDR2: MDHEN and SYDVKM. The V gene lost 5 bases and the J gene lost 6 bases, with 20 bases spanning the gap. The CDR3 has 15 amino acids. CDR3 nucleotides: TGTGCCAGCAGTGAGGGGGGACATTCGGGGCCCGAGCAGTACTTC. This gives the protein CASSEGGHSGPEQYF. Filled out from reference TRBV28 and TRBJ2-7, the complete variable domain reads DVKVTQSSRYLVKRTGEKVFLECVQDMDHENMFWYRQDPGLGLRLIYFSYDVKMKEKGDIPEGYSVSREKKERFSLILESASTNQTSMYLCASSEGGHSGPEQYFGPGTRLTVT.

This chain uses TRBV6-5 with TRBJ1-2; D is uncertain. The CDR3 sequence is 13 residues long. V shed 5 bases and J shed 5 bases, with 12 bases lying between them. In germline, CDR1 is MNHEY, CDR2 SVGAGI. This CDR3 is CASSPQVLYGYTF. DNA for the CDR3: TGTGCCAGCAGTCCCCAGGTCCTTTATGGCTACACCTTC.

The rearrangement links TRBV5-1 to TRBJ2-5; D is undetermined. V lost 6 bases to trimming and J lost 10 bases, with 13 bases between them. The CDR3 contains 11 residues. Germline CDR1 is SGHRS and CDR2 is YFSETQ. The DNA for the CDR3 is TGCGCCAGCAAAGTGGCTTCCCTCCAGTACTTC. Protein product: CASKVASLQYF. Full variable domain (remainder filled in from reference TRBV5-1 and TRBJ2-5): KAGVTQTPRYLIKTRGQQVTLSCSPISGHRSVSWYQQTPGQGLQFLFEYFSETQRNKGNFPGRFSGRQFSNSRSEMNVSTLELGDSALYLCASKVASLQYFGPGTRLLVL.